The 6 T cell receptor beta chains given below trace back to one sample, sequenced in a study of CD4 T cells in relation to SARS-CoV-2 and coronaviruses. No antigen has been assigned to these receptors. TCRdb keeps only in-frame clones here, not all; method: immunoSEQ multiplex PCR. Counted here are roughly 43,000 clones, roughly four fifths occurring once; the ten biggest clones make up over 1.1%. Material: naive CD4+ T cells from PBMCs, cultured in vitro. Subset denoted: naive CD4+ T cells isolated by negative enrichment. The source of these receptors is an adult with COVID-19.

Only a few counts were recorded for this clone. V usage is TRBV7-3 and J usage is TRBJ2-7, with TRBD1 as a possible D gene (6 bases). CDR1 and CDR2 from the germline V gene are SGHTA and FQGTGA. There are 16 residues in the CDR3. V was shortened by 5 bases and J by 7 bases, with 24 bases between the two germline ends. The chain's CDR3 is CASSLNGRDTEGEQYF. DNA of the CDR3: TGTGCCAGCAGCCTAAACGGCCGGGACACCGAGGGGGAGCAGTACTTC.

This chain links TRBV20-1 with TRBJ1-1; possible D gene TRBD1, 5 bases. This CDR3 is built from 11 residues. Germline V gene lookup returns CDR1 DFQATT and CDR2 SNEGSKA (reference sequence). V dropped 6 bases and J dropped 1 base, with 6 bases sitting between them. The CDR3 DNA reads TGCAGTGCGCAGGGGAACACTGAAGCTTTCTTT. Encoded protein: CSAQGNTEAFF.

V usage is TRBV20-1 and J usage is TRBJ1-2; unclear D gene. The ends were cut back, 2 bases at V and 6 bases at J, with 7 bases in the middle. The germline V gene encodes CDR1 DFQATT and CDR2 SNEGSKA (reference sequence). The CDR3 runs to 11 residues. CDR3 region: CSARLSHGYTF. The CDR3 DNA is TGCAGTGCTAGACTCAGTCATGGCTACACCTTC.

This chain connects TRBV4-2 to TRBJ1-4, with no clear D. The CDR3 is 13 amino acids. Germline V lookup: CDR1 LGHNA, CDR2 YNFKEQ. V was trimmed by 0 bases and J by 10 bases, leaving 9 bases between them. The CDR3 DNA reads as TGTGCCAGCAGCCAAGATCCCCAAGGAAAACTGTTTTTT. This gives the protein CASSQDPQGKLFF.

The DNA for the CDR3 is TGTGCCAGCAGTTTCAAACTCATGAACACTGAAGCTTTCTTT. It is translated as CASSFKLMNTEAFF. The chain joins TRBV27 to TRBJ1-1; the D is unclear. This CDR3 contains 14 residues. V shed 3 bases and J shed 0 bases, with 8 bases lying between them. Germline V CDR1 and CDR2: MNHEY, SMNVEV (reference sequence).

The CDR3 loop reads CASSLDRNTEAFF. DNA of the CDR3: TGTGCCAGCAGCTTGGACAGAAACACTGAAGCTTTCTTT. The V gene is TRBV5-8, the J gene TRBJ1-1; D gene uncertain. The germline V and J ends were trimmed by 0 bases and 2 bases, with 5 bases remaining between them. The CDR3 runs 13 residues. The germline V gene has CDR1 SGHTS and CDR2 YDEGEE.